The 22 T cell receptor beta chains below were found in one sample sequenced in a study of PD-1 blockade in mismatch repair-deficient tumors. TCRdb's copy holds only in-frame clones and misses some; the assay was immunoSEQ multiplex PCR. There are approximately 40,000 clones in the sample; 70% to 80% occur only once, and approximately 22% lies in the top ten. The sequencing here drew on peripheral blood, taken 4 weeks after starting pembrolizumab. Receptor source: an adult with mismatch repair-deficient cancer.

This clone has just one count. The chain's CDR3 is CASSLGGLPEELFF. CDR3 DNA sequence: TGTGCCAGCAGCTTAGGGGGCTTACCCGAGGAGCTGTTTTTT. The chain combines TRBV13 with TRBJ2-2; D gene uncertain. The length of the CDR3 is 14 residues. Germline-derived CDR1 and CDR2 are PRHDT and FYEKMQ (reference sequence). The V end lost 0 bases, the J end lost 10 bases, and 12 bases lay between the germline ends.

The rearrangement joins TRBV7-4 to TRBJ2-7, with TRBD2 identical over 7 bases. This CDR3 is built from 14 residues. Germline CDR1 is SGHVT and CDR2 is SQSDAQ. The V gene end was trimmed by 5 bases and the J gene end by 5 bases; junction bases not matched to a gene: 9. CDR3 nucleotide sequence: TGTGCCAGCAGCCTCGGGGGGTCCGGTAACGAGCAGTACTTC. Translating it yields CASSLGGSGNEQYF. The full variable domain, rest sourced from reference TRBV7-4 and TRBJ2-7, is GAGVSQSPRYKVAKRGRDVALRCDSISGHVTLYWYRQTLGQGSEVLTYSQSDAQRDKSGRPSGRFSAERPERSVSTLKIQRTEQGDSAVYLCASSLGGSGNEQYFGPGTRLTVT.

V and J are TRBV19 and TRBJ1-5; 10 nucleotides match TRBD1. V was pared by 8 bases and J by 7 bases, with 11 bases of the junction left unmatched. The CDR3 covers 15 residues. Looked up from germline, CDR1 is LNHDA and CDR2 is SQIVND (reference sequence). As DNA, the CDR3 is TGTGCCAGTCAAAGGCAGACAGGGGGCGGCCAGCCCCAGCATTTT. Protein sequence: CASQRQTGGGQPQHF. The whole variable domain, remainder taken from reference TRBV19 and TRBJ1-5, is DGGITQSPKYLFRKEGQNVTLSCEQNLNHDAMYWYRQDPGQGLRLIYYSQIVNDFQKGDIAEGYSVSREKKESFPLTVTSAQKNPTAFYLCASQRQTGGGQPQHFGDGTRLSIL.

The chain couples TRBV28 to TRBJ2-7, with D unclear. Germline CDR1 reads MDHEN; CDR2 reads SYDVKM. The CDR3 is 10 residues long. V was pared by 6 bases and J by 7 bases, with 7 bases between. The CDR3 nucleotides are TGTGCCAGCAGCTCTGATGAGCAGTACTTC. Translation: CASSSDEQYF.

This clone was seen a few times. The chain joins TRBV27 to TRBJ1-1; possibly TRBD1 for D (5 bases). The germline V and J ends were trimmed by 1 base and 1 base, with 7 bases remaining between them. From germline, CDR1 is MNHEY and CDR2 SMNVEV (reference sequence). CDR3 length equals 14 residues. CDR3 sequence: CASSLFGQNTEAFF. Here the CDR3 DNA reads TGTGCCAGCAGTTTATTCGGACAGAACACTGAAGCTTTCTTT.

This chain uses TRBV4-1 with TRBJ2-5, with D maybe TRBD1 (6 bases). V was cut by 4 bases and J by 0 bases, with 12 bases left in between. The CDR3 covers 15 residues. CDR1 is MGHRA, CDR2 YSYEKL, per germline. This chain's CDR3 is CASSLRTEYQETQYF. The DNA of the CDR3 is TGCGCCAGCAGCCTCAGGACAGAGTACCAAGAGACCCAGTACTTC.

The rearrangement links TRBV10-3 to TRBJ1-1; a possible D gene is TRBD1 (5 bases). V was cut by 6 bases and J by 1 base, with 15 bases left in between. This CDR3 is built from 15 residues. From germline, CDR1 is ENHRY and CDR2 SYGVKD. CDR3 coding DNA: TGTGCCATCAGGACCACCGTTGGGGGGAACACTGAAGCTTTCTTT. This sequence encodes CAIRTTVGGNTEAFF.

The rearrangement links TRBV28 to TRBJ2-2; D possibly corresponds to TRBD2 (5 bases). V was shortened by 6 bases and J by 5 bases, with 22 bases between the two germline ends. Looked up from germline, CDR1 is MDHEN and CDR2 is SYDVKM. This CDR3 has 17 amino acids. This CDR3 reads CASRPDSDAAWTGELFF. CDR3 coding DNA: TGTGCCAGCAGGCCGGACTCGGACGCCGCCTGGACCGGGGAGCTGTTTTTT.

J is TRBJ2-6 and V is TRBV4-1; a weak D match, TRBD1 (6 bases). The V gene lost 1 base and the J gene lost 2 bases, with 12 bases spanning the gap. This CDR3 is built from 17 residues. CDR1 is MGHRA and CDR2 is YSYEKL in the germline V gene. CDR3 sequence reads: CASSQGPQGTGANVLTF. For the CDR3, the DNA is TGCGCCAGCAGCCAAGGCCCACAGGGAACTGGGGCCAACGTCCTGACTTTC.

The genes are TRBV5-1 and TRBJ2-3; D remains unclear. The CDR3 is made up of 15 amino acids. Looked up from germline, CDR1 is SGHRS and CDR2 is YFSETQ. The germline V and J ends were trimmed by 3 bases and 0 bases, with 11 bases remaining between them. The CDR3: CASSSGAPSTDTQYF. The CDR3 nucleotides read TGCGCCAGCAGCTCTGGAGCGCCTAGCACAGATACGCAGTATTTT.

The genes are TRBV29-1 and TRBJ1-2, with a tentative D call TRBD1 (6 bases). Germline V gene sequence: CDR1 SQVTM, CDR2 ANQGSEA. V lost 7 bases to trimming and J lost 3 bases, with 15 bases between them. CDR3 length: 13 amino acids. CDR3 in DNA: TGCAGCGGGGGAGGGGGAGCGGACTATGGCTACACCTTC. It encodes CSGGGGADYGYTF. Looking up the rest from reference TRBV29-1 and TRBJ1-2 gives the full variable domain: SAVISQKPSRDICQRGTSLTIQCQVDSQVTMMFWYRQQPGQSLTLIATANQGSEATYESGFVIDKFPISRPNLTFSTLTVSNMSPEDSSIYLCSGGGGADYGYTFGSGTRLTVV.

This clone occurred once. V usage is TRBV5-4 and J usage is TRBJ2-2, with D possibly TRBD2 on 5 matching bases. This CDR3 is built from 15 residues. CDR1 is SGHNT and CDR2 is YYREEE in the germline V gene (reference sequence). Trimming took 5 bases from V and 2 from J, leaving 13 bases between them. CDR3 protein: CASSYPGTNTGELFF. The CDR3 nucleotides read TGTGCCAGCAGTTACCCGGGAACCAACACCGGGGAGCTGTTTTTT.

The rearrangement joins TRBV30 to TRBJ2-7, with D possibly matching TRBD2 (7 bases). Germline CDR1 reads GTSNPN; CDR2 reads SVGIG (reference sequence). Trimming shortened V by 5 bases and J by 4 bases, and 21 bases separated the two germline ends. This CDR3 is built from 15 residues. The CDR3 sequence: CAWEGWEGGSYEQYF. The DNA of the CDR3 is TGTGCCTGGGAGGGCTGGGAGGGGGGCTCTTACGAGCAGTACTTC.

The chain links TRBV5-1 to TRBJ2-2, with 8 bases that match TRBD2. The CDR3 spans 16 residues. Germline V gives CDR1 SGHRS, CDR2 YFSETQ. The V segment lost 0 bases and the J segment 6 bases; nucleotides outside the gene matches: 7. In nucleotides, the CDR3 is TGCGCCAGCAGCTTGGCCGGGAGGGTTGGTTCCGGGGAGCTGTTTTTT. Translated, it gives CASSLAGRVGSGELFF.

V is TRBV5-5 and J is TRBJ2-1; TRBD1 agrees at 10 bases. CDR3 size: 16 residues. The V segment lost 2 bases and the J segment 1 base; nucleotides outside the gene matches: 3. Germline assignment: CDR1 SGHKS and CDR2 YYEKEE (reference sequence). As DNA, the CDR3 is TGTGCCAGCAGCTTAGGGACAGGGGTATCCTACAATGAGCAGTTCTTC. As protein: CASSLGTGVSYNEQFF.

The chain joins TRBV7-2 to TRBJ2-7; TRBD1 aligns across 7 bases. The V gene end was trimmed by 1 base and the J gene end by 3 bases; junction bases not matched to a gene: 3. From germline, CDR1 is SGHTA and CDR2 FQGNSA. The CDR3 covers 14 residues. In DNA, the CDR3 is TGTGCCAGCAGCTTAGGGGGACAGTTCTACGAGCAGTACTTC. It specifies CASSLGGQFYEQYF.

This sequence joins TRBV27 and TRBJ1-1, with D possibly being TRBD1 (5 bases). Germline lookup yields CDR1 MNHEY and CDR2 SMNVEV (reference sequence). V gave up 1 base and J gave up 11 bases, with 8 bases separating them. The CDR3 is made up of 11 amino acids. For the CDR3, the DNA is TGTGCCAGCAGTTTATGGGGCAGGGCTTTCTTT. Protein sequence: CASSLWGRAFF.

This sequence joins TRBV25-1 and TRBJ2-1, with 8 nucleotides matching TRBD1. Germline V gene lookup returns CDR1 MGHDK and CDR2 SYGVNS. J lost 2 bases, V lost 4 bases, and 4 bases had no gene match. This CDR3 is 15 amino acids long. The CDR3 bases are TGTGCCAGCAGTGTTCAGGGGGCACCCTACAATGAGCAGTTCTTC. Its protein is CASSVQGAPYNEQFF.

The chain links TRBV30 to TRBJ2-5; D is undetermined. V was shortened by 2 bases and J by 4 bases, with 11 bases between the two germline ends. Germline CDR1 and CDR2: GTSNPN and SVGIG (reference sequence). The CDR3 is 13 residues long. The CDR3 DNA follows: TGTGCCTGGAGTCCTAGGCTGGGAGAGACCCAGTACTTC. It is translated as CAWSPRLGETQYF.

The CDR3 region has the DNA TGTGCCAGCAGCTCCAACTCGGGGACGGTGGTGCAAGAGACCCAGTACTTC. Its translation: CASSSNSGTVVQETQYF. The V gene is TRBV28, the J gene TRBJ2-5, with D perhaps TRBD1 or TRBD2 (5 bases each). V was cut by 6 bases and J by 2 bases, with 22 bases left in between. In germline, CDR1 is MDHEN, CDR2 SYDVKM. The CDR3 loop spans 17 amino acids.

The CDR3 DNA is TGTGCCAGCTCACCGCGAGGGCCCCCTAGCAATCAGCCCCAGCATTTT. Translating gives CASSPRGPPSNQPQHF. The V call is TRBV18, the J call TRBJ1-5, with no clear D. Trimming stripped 3 bases from V and 0 bases from J, with 12 bases between. The CDR3 has 16 residues. The germline CDR1 and CDR2 sequences are KGHSH and LQKENI.

The V and J genes are TRBV6-1 and TRBJ2-5; 8 nucleotides line up with TRBD2. The CDR3 consists of 13 residues. The V gene end was trimmed by 7 bases and the J gene end by 5 bases; junction bases not matched to a gene: 6. CDR1 and CDR2 from the germline V gene are MNHNS and SASEGT. CDR3 sequence: CASIERGYETQYF. CDR3 coding DNA: TGTGCCAGCATCGAGCGGGGGTACGAGACCCAGTACTTC.